Listed below are T cell receptor beta chains from one sample, sequenced in a study of blood T cells in healthy people across ages. TCRdb recomputed calls from the 5' RACE reads with MiXCR, one row per CDR3 protein. Counted here are hundreds of thousands of distinct CDR3 sequences, less than 35% occurring once; the ten biggest clones make up around a sixth. Material: blood. These receptors were taken from a woman older than 75 in good health. Both conserved end residues are part of each CDR3. A D gene is named only where the DNA matches it firmly. Only part of the rows carry a size: once, few, many, or a class if the clone is expanded.

size	V	J	D	CDR3	DNA
many	TRBV7-6	TRBJ2-7	TRBD1	CASMVGTGGMEEQYF	TGTGCCAGCATGGTGGGAACAGGGGGTATGGAGGAGCAGTACTTC
.	TRBV12-3/TRBV12-4	TRBJ2-3	.	CASSLERADAQYF	TGTGCCAGCAGTTTAGAGAGGGCAGATGCGCAATATTTT
many	TRBV6-2/TRBV6-3	TRBJ2-5	TRBD2	CASSYFSAGGPGETQYF	TGTGCCAGCAGTTACTTTTCGGCGGGGGGGCCAGGAGAGACCCAGTACTTC
many	TRBV11-2	TRBJ2-3	.	CASSLDRRGLRYF	TGTGCCAGCAGCTTAGATCGGAGGGGACTTCGGTATTTT
many	TRBV7-2	TRBJ2-1	TRBD2	CASSFSPLSGGTYNEQFF	TGTGCCAGCAGCTTTTCCCCATTGAGCGGGGGAACTTACAATGAGCAGTTCTTC
few	TRBV7-8	TRBJ2-2	.	CASSYRTAGASGTGELFF	TGTGCCAGCAGCTACCGGACTGCAGGGGCTAGTGGCACCGGGGAGCTGTTTTTT
few	TRBV21-1	TRBJ2-7	.	CASSKKERTTAPSYEQYF	TGTGCCAGCAGCAAGAAGGAAAGGACAACCGCCCCTTCCTACGAGCAGTACTTC
.	TRBV11-2	TRBJ2-7	.	CASTAYMGEQYF	TGTGCCAGCACAGCTTATATGGGAGAGCAGTACTTC
.	TRBV27	TRBJ1-6	.	CASTRPGSPLHF	TGTGCCAGCACCCGACCGGGTTCACCCCTCCACTTT
many	TRBV29-1	TRBJ1-1	.	CSVDAGRNTEAFF	TGCAGCGTTGACGCAGGGAGGAACACTGAAGCTTTCTTT
few	TRBV6-1	TRBJ2-5	TRBD2	CASSEFAGGRSEQYF	TGTGCCAGCAGTGAATTTGCGGGGGGGCGGAGTGAGCAGTACTTC
many	TRBV7-9	TRBJ1-2	TRBD1	CASSLDRGRNGYTF	TGCGCCAGCAGCTTGGACAGGGGGCGGAATGGCTACACCTTC
many	TRBV20-1	TRBJ2-3	.	CSARGPRSRDTQYF	TGCAGTGCTAGGGGGCCGCGGTCAAGGGATACGCAGTATTTT
.	TRBV12-3/TRBV12-4	TRBJ2-3	.	CASRGETVTADTQYF	TGTGCCAGCAGAGGTGAAACTGTGACAGCAGATACGCAGTATTTT
.	TRBV2	TRBJ2-2	.	CASTLESPGELFF	TGTGCCAGCACCTTAGAATCCCCCGGGGAGCTGTTTTTT
few	TRBV2	TRBJ1-1	.	CASNPPEGTEAFF	TGTGCCAGCAATCCCCCTGAGGGCACTGAAGCTTTCTTT
.	TRBV6-6	TRBJ1-1	TRBD1	CASKPGQGGRTEAFF	TGTGCCAGCAAACCAGGCCAGGGGGGTCGGACTGAAGCTTTCTTT
many	TRBV5-6	TRBJ2-1	TRBD2	CASSGPGGAVYNEQFF	TGTGCCAGCAGCGGCCCGGGAGGGGCAGTCTACAATGAGCAGTTCTTC
.	TRBV5-1	TRBJ2-7	TRBD1	CASSLTDRATYEQYF	TGCGCCAGCAGCTTGACGGACAGGGCGACCTACGAGCAGTACTTC
many	TRBV7-9	TRBJ2-5	TRBD2	CASSPQLAAQETQYF	TGTGCCAGCAGCCCTCAACTAGCGGCCCAAGAGACCCAGTACTTC
.	TRBV5-1	TRBJ1-2	.	CVSSLSENYGYTF	TGCGTCAGCAGCTTATCAGAAAACTATGGCTACACCTTC
many	TRBV10-3	TRBJ2-6	.	CAISQGTGANVLTF	TGTGCCATCAGCCAGGGAACTGGGGCCAACGTCCTGACTTTC
many	TRBV6-6	TRBJ2-1	.	CASTDTALFSYNEQFF	TGTGCCAGCACCGACACGGCCTTATTCTCCTACAATGAGCAGTTCTTC
.	TRBV9	TRBJ2-2	.	CASSVGDTFRTGELFF	TGTGCCAGCAGCGTAGGGGACACCTTCCGGACCGGGGAGCTGTTTTTT
many	TRBV10-3	TRBJ2-7	.	CAISESGRYEQYF	TGTGCCATCAGTGAGTCTGGTAGATACGAGCAGTACTTC
.	TRBV5-1	TRBJ2-1	.	CASSFDTYSYNEQFF	TGCGCCAGCAGCTTCGACACCTACTCCTACAATGAGCAGTTCTTC
many	TRBV6-5	TRBJ2-3	.	CASSYSTVTDTQYF	TGTGCCAGCAGTTACTCGACAGTGACAGATACGCAGTATTTT
many	TRBV4-3	TRBJ1-2	.	CASSQDGAGTNYGYTF	TGCGCCAGCAGCCAAGATGGGGCGGGAACGAACTATGGCTACACCTTC
many	TRBV7-2	TRBJ2-7	TRBD2	CASSPRVSGPPYEQYF	TGTGCCAGCAGCCCCAGGGTTAGCGGGCCACCGTACGAGCAGTACTTC
.	TRBV10-3	TRBJ2-5	.	CAISAPGETQYF	TGTGCCATCAGTGCCCCAGGGGAGACCCAGTACTTC
many	TRBV18	TRBJ2-7	.	CASSPNGDGNEQYF	TGTGCCAGCTCACCCAACGGGGACGGGAACGAGCAGTACTTC
few	TRBV25-1	TRBJ2-1	.	CACSIQGNNEQFF	TGTGCCTGCAGTATACAGGGTAACAATGAGCAGTTCTTC
many	TRBV5-1	TRBJ2-1	TRBD1	CASSLAGTGVNEQFF	TGCGCCAGCAGCTTGGCCGGGACAGGGGTCAATGAGCAGTTCTTC
few	TRBV7-2	TRBJ1-2	.	CASSSGTRGASYTF	TGTGCCAGCAGCTCCGGGACCCGAGGTGCCAGCTACACCTTC
many	TRBV20-1	TRBJ2-1	TRBD2	CSASGGLAGEISYNEQFF	TGCAGTGCTAGCGGGGGACTAGCGGGGGAAATTTCCTACAATGAGCAGTTCTTC
many	TRBV7-8	TRBJ2-1	.	CASSLAGTPVSNEQFF	TGTGCCAGCAGCTTAGCCGGGACGCCAGTAAGCAATGAGCAGTTCTTC
few	TRBV7-2	TRBJ2-3	TRBD2	CASSLRWLAGFSADTQYF	TGTGCCAGCAGCTTAAGGTGGCTAGCGGGTTTTAGCGCAGATACGCAGTATTTT
.	TRBV19	TRBJ1-5	.	CASSIGGLFGQPQHF	TGTGCCAGTAGTATAGGGGGCCTCTTTGGCCAGCCCCAGCATTTT
.	TRBV6-2/TRBV6-3	TRBJ1-5	TRBD1	CASSSQGANNQPQHF	TGTGCCAGCAGTTCCCAGGGGGCTAACAATCAGCCCCAGCATTTT
.	TRBV5-1	TRBJ2-3	TRBD2	CAGSLVPSGGAANTQYF	TGCGCCGGCAGCTTGGTCCCTAGCGGGGGGGCCGCGAATACGCAGTATTTT
many	TRBV7-2	TRBJ2-5	.	CASSLARTQETQYF	TGTGCCAGCAGCTTAGCTAGGACCCAAGAGACCCAGTACTTC
many	TRBV6-2/TRBV6-3	TRBJ1-6	TRBD1	CASSSLLGQGRYNSPLHF	TGTGCCAGCAGTTCTCTCTTGGGACAGGGGCGGTATAATTCACCCCTCCACTTT
.	TRBV7-2	TRBJ1-1	.	CASSSTGRAGTEAFF	TGTGCCAGCAGCTCGACGGGGCGGGCGGGCACTGAAGCTTTCTTT
many	TRBV5-1	TRBJ2-1	.	CASSVAGRTYNEQFF	TGCGCCAGCAGTGTGGCGGGCCGGACCTACAATGAGCAGTTCTTC
.	TRBV5-1	TRBJ2-2	TRBD1	CASSLGQGGELFF	TGCGCCAGCAGCTTGGGACAGGGCGGGGAGCTGTTTTTT
many	TRBV2	TRBJ2-3	.	CASRQTASTDTQYF	TGTGCCAGCCGACAGACAGCTAGCACAGATACGCAGTATTTT
many	TRBV6-2/TRBV6-3	TRBJ2-3	.	CASSTGSSGYSTDTQYF	TGTGCCAGCAGTACCGGGAGTAGCGGATATAGCACAGATACGCAGTATTTT
many	TRBV4-3	TRBJ2-3	TRBD2	CASSPGTSGGAPTDTQYF	TGCGCCAGCAGCCCTGGGACTAGCGGGGGAGCCCCGACAGATACGCAGTATTTT
once	TRBV9	TRBJ1-3	.	CASSVDYSGNTIYF	TGTGCCAGCAGCGTAGATTACTCTGGAAACACCATATATTTT
many	TRBV6-5	TRBJ1-2	.	CASSYSGNQGGYTF	TGTGCCAGCAGTTACTCCGGCAACCAGGGGGGCTACACCTTC
few	TRBV6-6	TRBJ2-1	.	CASRTTRYSASEQFF	TGTGCCAGCAGAACGACAAGGTATTCCGCCAGTGAGCAGTTCTTC
many	TRBV15	TRBJ2-1	.	CATSIGSGAPGGNEQFF	TGTGCCACCAGCATTGGATCGGGGGCCCCTGGGGGCAATGAGCAGTTCTTC
many	TRBV20-1	TRBJ2-1	.	CSARVGSVLPGSYNEQFF	TGCAGTGCTAGAGTCGGGAGCGTACTCCCCGGCTCCTACAATGAGCAGTTCTTC
many	TRBV12-3/TRBV12-4	TRBJ2-7	TRBD1	CASRRQGSGYEQYF	TGTGCCAGCAGGAGACAGGGATCCGGCTACGAGCAGTACTTC
.	TRBV7-9	TRBJ1-2	.	CAGSPPPGGGGNYGYTF	TGTGCCGGCAGCCCTCCGCCTGGCGGGGGGGGAAACTATGGCTACACCTTC
many	TRBV6-2/TRBV6-3	TRBJ2-3	.	CASSPPDSLPRTDTQYF	TGTGCCAGCAGTCCCCCGGACAGCCTCCCCCGCACAGATACGCAGTATTTT
many	TRBV5-4	TRBJ2-1	TRBD2	CASTLAGYNEQFF	TGTGCCAGCACTCTAGCGGGCTACAATGAGCAGTTCTTC
many	TRBV27	TRBJ2-5	TRBD1	CASSPGDRMRETQYF	TGTGCCAGCAGTCCAGGGGACAGGATGAGGGAGACCCAGTACTTC
many	TRBV30	TRBJ2-3	.	CATRVPGTDTQYF	TGTGCCACGAGGGTCCCCGGCACAGATACGCAGTATTTT